The clone carrying this TCR beta chain was seen a handful of times. The data originate from a study of blood T cells in healthy people across ages. A second PCR, run for about 7 to 11 cycles, used a sample-barcoded 5' primer plus a J-beta primer mix. TCRdb re-called the 5' RACE reads with MiXCR, one entry per CDR3 protein. Found here are about 1.5 million distinct CDR3 sequences, approximately 39% of them singletons; the top ten hold approximately 4%. With 0 bases removed from V and 11 bases from J, the gap between germline ends came to 22 bases. Looked up from germline, CDR1 is DFQATT and CDR2 is SNEGSKA (reference sequence). The CDR3 contains 15 residues.

The sample consisted of blood. The receptor was derived from a woman under 30 in good health. The V and J genes are TRBV20-1 and TRBJ2-5; D gene unclear. The CDR3 region is CSARDAWSTRSEQYF. Here the CDR3 DNA reads TGCAGTGCTAGAGACGCCTGGTCCACCCGGAGTGAGCAGTACTTC.